This T cell receptor (beta chain) was identified during a study of OX40 agonist ivuxolimab in advanced cancers. General observations from the study: Some patients without response likewise showed low normalized clonal expansion. Not determined was the antigen specificity of the expanded peripheral T cells. Among the lowest levels of clonal expansion were found in partial responders at 0.1-3.0 mg/kg.

A note on this clone: The antigen remains undetermined.

Assay: immunoSEQ multiplex PCR; the TCRdb copy retains only in-frame clones and omits some. This table has approximately 77,000 clones, over 80% appearing once. The germline CDR1 and CDR2 sequences are SGDLS and YYNGEE. This CDR3 spans 17 amino acids. Deletions cut 2 bases from V and 0 bases from J, with 15 bases between. This sample comprised CD4+ or CD8+ T cells sorted from blood, obtained in a trial of the OX40 agonist ivuxolimab. The chain carries TRBV9 and TRBJ1-3; D might be TRBD1 (6 bases). This TCR was recovered from an adult with an advanced solid tumor such as melanoma, head and neck, liver or kidney cancer. Written as DNA, the CDR3 is TGTGCCAGCAGCGTCGACAGGTTAGAAATCTCTGGAAACACCATATATTTT. Protein product: CASSVDRLEISGNTIYF.